The 23 T cell receptor beta chains listed next were all sequenced from one sample in a study of response to subunit inactivated influenza vaccine (dated by TCRdb to between 2018 and 2020). The method was RT-PCR. For sequencing, an Illumina HiSeq 2500 was employed. TCRdb ran its own pipeline on the public reads, namely fastp trimming at Q25 and MiXCR clone calling, and kept in-frame beta chains. All rows with the same CDR3 protein become a single entry with the most common DNA and genes. The sample includes around 480,000 distinct CDR3 sequences, with about 15% observed a single time. In total, the top ten clones hold 2.5% to 3.5% of the sample. The specimen comprised CD4+ T cells sorted from PBMCs, sampled roughly 24 months after vaccination. The receptors were sampled from a man aged 50 to 75 who received an inactivated influenza vaccine. Donor details come from another sample of the same person, matched by shared clones.

This rearrangement joins TRBV18 to TRBJ2-3; 7 nucleotides align to TRBD1. The CDR3 runs to 13 residues. The junction had 4 bases not matched to a gene; V was cut back by 3 bases and J by 7 bases. Looked up from germline, CDR1 is KGHSH and CDR2 is LQKENI. The CDR3 DNA follows: TGTGCCAGCTCACCCAACAGGGGTAATACGCAGTATTTT. Amino acids: CASSPNRGNTQYF.

This clonotype was detected only a few times. The chain joins TRBV27 to TRBJ2-1; perhaps TRBD1 as D (6 bases). The CDR3 runs 15 residues. V was cut by 5 bases and J by 7 bases, with 18 bases left in between. The germline gives CDR1 MNHEY, CDR2 SMNVEV (reference sequence). CDR3: CASSIHRVKGNEQFF. CDR3 bases: TGTGCCAGCAGTATACACAGGGTAAAGGGGAATGAGCAGTTCTTC.

A note on this clonotype: A much larger clone is a single base away; this may be a read error. V and J are TRBV2 and TRBJ2-3; possible D gene TRBD1, 6 bases. The germline V gene encodes CDR1 SNHLY and CDR2 FYNNEI. The CDR3 sequence is 16 residues long. Between the trimmed V and J ends, which lost 5 bases and 1 base, there was a span of 16 bases. CDR3 region: CASSRAGDAGTDTQYF. CDR3 nucleotides: TGTGCCAGCAGTAGAGCAGGGGACGCGGGCACAGATACGCAGTATTTT. Together with reference TRBV2 and TRBJ2-3, the CDR3 gives the full variable domain: EPEVTQTPSHQVTQMGQEVILRCVPISNHLYFYWYRQILGQKVEFLVSFYNNEISEKSEIFDDQFSVERPDGSNFTLKIRSTKLEDSAMYFCASSRAGDAGTDTQYFGPGTRLTVL.

The rearrangement links TRBV7-9 to TRBJ1-3; TRBD1 might be the D (5 bases). The CDR3 is 13 amino acids. V shed 5 bases and J shed 9 bases, with 14 bases lying between them. Germline assignment: CDR1 SEHNR and CDR2 FQNEAQ (reference sequence). CDR3 DNA sequence: TGTGCCAGCAGCCAGTTCCGGGGGGGCACCATATATTTT. Translating gives CASSQFRGGTIYF.

This clonotype was counted many times. The CDR3 sequence is CASSLSGPVSSYNEQFF. The DNA for the CDR3 is TGTGCCAGCAGCTTAAGCGGACCTGTGAGCTCCTACAATGAGCAGTTCTTC. This sequence joins TRBV7-2 and TRBJ2-1, with a possible D match to TRBD2 (5 bases). The CDR3 is 17 residues long. Germline V gene data show CDR1 as SGHTA and CDR2 as FQGNSA. V lost 2 bases and J 0 bases, leaving 14 bases between the germline ends.

This chain uses TRBV5-8 with TRBJ2-3; TRBD1 matches at 8 bases. Germline V CDR1 and CDR2: SGHTS, YDEGEE. J was trimmed by 4 bases and V by 3 bases; bases with no gene match: 7. The CDR3 spans 15 residues. This chain's CDR3 is CASSSTGVDSDTQYF. CDR3 bases: TGTGCCAGCAGCTCGACAGGGGTCGATTCAGATACGCAGTATTTT.

This clonotype was observed many times. The chain carries TRBV12-3 or TRBV12-4 and TRBJ1-2; maybe TRBD1 (5 bases). Deletions cut 3 bases from V and 6 bases from J, with 11 bases between. The CDR3 length is 13 residues. The CDR3 DNA sequence: TGTGCCAGCAGTTTTTCAGGGCTGAATGGCTACACCTTC. The encoded protein is CASSFSGLNGYTF.

This clonotype has just a few counts. The chain joins TRBV7-9 to TRBJ1-2, with 11 bases matching TRBD1. CDR1 is SEHNR, CDR2 FQNEAQ, per germline (reference sequence). The V gene end was trimmed by 5 bases and the J gene end by 1 base; junction bases not matched to a gene: 6. CDR3 length equals 16 residues. The CDR3 region has the DNA TGTGCCAGCAGCCCGGGGGACAGGGGGAATAACTATGGCTACACCTTC. It translates to CASSPGDRGNNYGYTF. The variable domain in full, completed from reference TRBV7-9 and TRBJ1-2, reads DTGVSQNPRHKITKRGQNVTFRCDPISEHNRLYWYRQTLGQGPEFLTYFQNEAQLEKSRLLSDRFSAERPKGSFSTLEIQRTEQGDSAMYLCASSPGDRGNNYGYTFGSGTRLTVV.

This clonotype has more than one count but fewer than ten. A much larger clone is a single base away; this may be a read error. J is TRBJ1-4 and V is TRBV11-2; D uncertain. This CDR3 contains 12 residues. Germline loops: CDR1 SGHAT, CDR2 FQNNGV. Trimming took 2 bases from V and 6 from J, leaving 4 bases between them. This chain's CDR3 is CASSLWDEKLFF. CDR3 DNA sequence: TGTGCCAGCAGCTTATGGGATGAAAAACTGTTTTTT. The complete variable domain, with remaining parts taken from reference TRBV11-2 and TRBJ1-4, reads EAGVAQSPRYKIIEKRQSVAFWCNPISGHATLYWYQQILGQGPKLLIQFQNNGVVDDSQLPKDRFSAERLKGVDSTLKIQPAKLEDSAVYLCASSLWDEKLFFGSGTQLSVL.

The chain has TRBV2 and TRBJ2-2, with TRBD2 matching over 11 bases. The CDR3 runs to 18 residues. CDR1 and CDR2 (germline): SNHLY, FYNNEI. V shed 3 bases and J 7 bases; nucleotides not matched to a gene: 13. Here the CDR3 reads CASSDPLLAGGGGGELFF. The CDR3 region has the DNA TGTGCCAGCAGTGACCCACTTCTAGCGGGAGGAGGAGGCGGGGAGCTGTTTTTT.

Only a few counts were recorded for this clonotype. The chain joins TRBV6-2 or TRBV6-3 to TRBJ2-2; D is undetermined. The germline V gene encodes CDR1 MNHEY and CDR2 SVGEGT. CDR3 size: 13 residues. V shed 2 bases and J shed 5 bases, with 6 bases lying between them. CDR3 protein: CASSYDLTGELFF. In DNA, the CDR3 is TGTGCCAGCAGTTACGACCTAACCGGGGAGCTGTTTTTT.

The J gene is TRBJ1-3, the V gene TRBV6-1; tentatively, D is TRBD1 (5 bases). CDR1 MNHNS and CDR2 SASEGT come from the germline V gene. The V gene lost 6 bases and the J gene lost 0 bases, with 12 bases spanning the gap. CDR3 size: 15 residues. DNA of the CDR3: TGTGCCAGCAGCAAAGGGGAGGTCTCTGGAAACACCATATATTTT. Residues: CASSKGEVSGNTIYF.

This chain connects TRBV20-1 to TRBJ1-2; a weak D match, TRBD1 (5 bases). Germline V gene lookup returns CDR1 DFQATT and CDR2 SNEGSKA (reference sequence). The CDR3 spans 14 residues. With 0 bases removed from V and 1 base from J, the gap between germline ends came to 9 bases. CDR3 nucleotides: TGCAGTGCTAGAGAGGCAGGGAATAACTATGGCTACACCTTC. It codes for CSAREAGNNYGYTF.

The V and J genes are TRBV7-9 and TRBJ2-2, with no clear D. The germline CDR1 and CDR2 sequences are SEHNR and FQNEAQ (reference sequence). Trimming took off 3 bases at V and 3 bases at J, with 11 bases between the two ends. CDR3 length: 15 residues. CDR3 region: CASSFQAWDTGELFF. The DNA for the CDR3 is TGTGCCAGCAGCTTTCAGGCTTGGGACACCGGGGAGCTGTTTTTT.

This clonotype was recorded a few times. V usage is TRBV15 and J usage is TRBJ2-5; D remains ambiguous. V lost 1 base, J lost 3 bases, and 12 bases lay in between. The CDR3 covers 15 residues. Germline V CDR1 and CDR2: LNHNV, YYDKDF (reference sequence). The CDR3 region is CATSRVIGREETQYF. The CDR3 DNA reads TGTGCCACCAGCAGAGTCATCGGAAGGGAAGAGACCCAGTACTTC.

The chain couples TRBV6-5 to TRBJ2-1; D not resolved. Per germline, CDR1 MNHEY and CDR2 SVGAGI. The V end was cut by 2 bases, the J end by 0 bases, with 8 bases between. The CDR3 runs to 15 residues. CDR3 DNA sequence: TGTGCCAGCAGTTACCCGCTGAGCTCCTACAATGAGCAGTTCTTC. Translation: CASSYPLSSYNEQFF.

This chain connects TRBV5-1 to TRBJ2-1; D perhaps matches TRBD2 (6 bases). From germline, CDR1 is SGHRS and CDR2 YFSETQ. There are 14 residues in the CDR3. Between the trimmed V and J ends, which lost 3 bases and 4 bases, there was a span of 11 bases. In DNA form, the CDR3 reads TGCGCCAGCAGCTGGGGCGGGACTTACAATGAGCAGTTCTTC. This gives the protein CASSWGGTYNEQFF.

The chain uses TRBV18 and TRBJ2-7, with a weak D call TRBD1 (5 bases). Looked up from germline, CDR1 is KGHSH and CDR2 is LQKENI. This CDR3 is 13 amino acids long. With 6 bases removed from V and 3 bases from J, the gap between germline ends came to 12 bases. The CDR3 DNA reads as TGTGCCAGCTCCCCGGGCAGGGACTACGAGCAGTACTTC. Translation gives CASSPGRDYEQYF.

The V and J genes are TRBV2 and TRBJ2-5, with 9 bases fitting TRBD2. Germline assignment: CDR1 SNHLY and CDR2 FYNNEI. The CDR3 contains 15 residues. Unmatched junction bases numbered 8, after V lost 7 bases and J lost 2 bases. This CDR3 reads CASNPIAGAQETQYF. The CDR3 DNA reads as TGTGCCAGCAATCCAATAGCGGGGGCACAAGAGACCCAGTACTTC. The complete variable domain, with remaining parts taken from reference TRBV2 and TRBJ2-5, reads EPEVTQTPSHQVTQMGQEVILRCVPISNHLYFYWYRQILGQKVEFLVSFYNNEISEKSEIFDDQFSVERPDGSNFTLKIRSTKLEDSAMYFCASNPIAGAQETQYFGPGTRLLVL.

The chain is built from TRBV6-2 or TRBV6-3 and TRBJ2-5, with TRBD1 matching 7 bases. CDR3 size: 14 residues. Germline V gene lookup returns CDR1 MNHEY and CDR2 SVGEGT. V lost 6 bases to trimming and J lost 1 base; unmatched junction nucleotides: 5. The CDR3 loop reads CASRFRDSQETQYF. CDR3 sequence (DNA): TGTGCCAGCAGATTCCGGGACAGCCAAGAGACCCAGTACTTC.

This clonotype turned up a few times. The chain recombines TRBV6-2 or TRBV6-3 with TRBJ1-5; D not certain. Trimming took 0 bases from V and 0 from J, leaving 9 bases between them. Germline loops: CDR1 MNHEY, CDR2 SVGEGT. This CDR3 has 16 amino acids. In nucleotides, the CDR3 is TGTGCCAGCAGTTACTCCCTGGGATATAGCAATCAGCCCCAGCATTTT. It specifies CASSYSLGYSNQPQHF.

This clonotype was detected only a few times. This chain links TRBV5-1 with TRBJ2-7; D uncertain. V lost 2 bases and J lost 0, with 9 bases in between. The length of the CDR3 is 14 residues. CDR1 is SGHRS, CDR2 YFSETQ, per germline. The CDR3 coding sequence is TGCGCCAGCAGCTTAGGTCCAGTCTCCTACGAGCAGTACTTC. Translation: CASSLGPVSYEQYF.

The chain has TRBV5-1 and TRBJ1-1; a possible D gene is TRBD1 (6 bases). The CDR3 contains 15 residues. The V gene's germline CDR1 is SGHRS and CDR2 YFSETQ. V lost 5 bases to trimming and J lost 3 bases, with 17 bases between them. CDR3 in DNA: TGCGCCAGCAGTGATGCCCGAGGGGGTTACACTGAAGCTTTCTTT. This gives the protein CASSDARGGYTEAFF. The whole variable domain, remainder taken from reference TRBV5-1 and TRBJ1-1, is KAGVTQTPRYLIKTRGQQVTLSCSPISGHRSVSWYQQTPGQGLQFLFEYFSETQRNKGNFPGRFSGRQFSNSRSEMNVSTLELGDSALYLCASSDARGGYTEAFFGQGTRLTVV.